One sample yielded the 21 T cell receptor beta chains listed below, sequenced in a study of siplizumab effects on memory and regulatory T cells. These receptors' targets are unknown. This table comes from immunoSEQ multiplex PCR, and its TCRdb copy is limited to in-frame clones, with some not included. The table records just under 20,000 clones, about 45% of them present only once. Mixed lymphocyte reaction cells underwent five to six days of coculture at 37°C. The sequencing sample was made of CFSE-low (dividing) CD4+ T cells sorted from an allogeneic mixed lymphocyte reaction. The source is a human donor in good health; the cells came from an allogeneic mixed lymphocyte reaction. Some clones in this sample may be carry-over from other donors' samples.

The V gene is TRBV19, the J gene TRBJ1-6, with a possible D match to TRBD1 (6 bases). The CDR3 consists of 14 residues. The V end lost 10 bases, the J end lost 1 base, and 11 bases lay between the germline ends. Germline V gene lookup returns CDR1 LNHDA and CDR2 SQIVND (reference sequence). CDR3 in DNA: TGTGCCACCCGACAGGCATCCTATAATTCACCCCTCCACTTT. This sequence encodes CATRQASYNSPLHF. The full variable domain, completed using reference TRBV19 and TRBJ1-6, is DGGITQSPKYLFRKEGQNVTLSCEQNLNHDAMYWYRQDPGQGLRLIYYSQIVNDFQKGDIAEGYSVSREKKESFPLTVTSAQKNPTAFYLCATRQASYNSPLHFGNGTRLTVT.

J is TRBJ1-1 and V is TRBV6-4, with a weak D call TRBD1 (5 bases). The CDR3 consists of 14 residues. The V gene lost 4 bases and the J gene lost 4 bases, with 13 bases spanning the gap. Germline assignment: CDR1 MRHNA and CDR2 SNTAGT. The CDR3 nucleotides read TGTGCCAGCAGTGTTACCGGGGCCTTCACTGAAGCTTTCTTT. Amino acid sequence: CASSVTGAFTEAFF.

This clone was seen a handful of times. V gene TRBV18 combines with J gene TRBJ2-1; the D gene is possibly TRBD1 (6 bases). Deletions cut 3 bases from V and 0 bases from J, with 18 bases between. Germline CDR1 and CDR2: KGHSH and LQKENI. The CDR3 length is 18 residues. The DNA of the CDR3 is TGTGCCAGCTCACCGAGGGTTACCGGGACAAGCTCCTACAATGAGCAGTTCTTC. Protein product: CASSPRVTGTSSYNEQFF.

The V gene is TRBV2, the J gene TRBJ2-3; the D call may be TRBD1 or TRBD2 (6 bases each). The length of the CDR3 is 13 residues. Trimming removed 11 bases from V and 2 bases from J, with 14 bases in between. From germline, CDR1 is SNHLY and CDR2 FYNNEI. In nucleotides, the CDR3 is TGTGCCGGGAGGACAGAGATCACAGATACGCAGTATTTT. Residues: CAGRTEITDTQYF.

This rearrangement joins TRBV7-8 to TRBJ2-7; D might be TRBD2 (6 bases). The CDR3 covers 15 residues. Germline V gene data show CDR1 as SGHVS and CDR2 as FQNEAQ. Trimming cost V 5 bases and J 2 bases, with 16 bases left between them. CDR3: CASSPGGAQTYEQYF. The DNA of the CDR3 is TGTGCCAGCAGCCCCGGGGGAGCCCAAACCTACGAGCAGTACTTC.

The chain has TRBV7-7 and TRBJ2-5; 8 bases map to TRBD2. The germline V gene has CDR1 SSHAT and CDR2 FNYEAQ (reference sequence). J lost 1 base, V lost 5 bases, and 3 bases had no gene match. The CDR3 has 14 residues. The CDR3 spells CASSPSGGQETQYF. The CDR3 nucleotides are TGTGCCAGCAGCCCGAGCGGGGGCCAAGAGACCCAGTACTTC.

The chain couples TRBV19 to TRBJ2-7, with a possible D match to TRBD1 (6 bases). The CDR3 is 15 residues long. V lost 4 bases to trimming and J lost 2 bases, with 15 bases between them. Germline V gene data show CDR1 as LNHDA and CDR2 as SQIVND (reference sequence). CDR3 protein: CASSNLGQFPYEQYF. DNA of the CDR3: TGTGCCAGTAGTAACCTCGGACAGTTCCCCTACGAGCAGTACTTC.

The V and J genes are TRBV4-1 and TRBJ1-4; D gene unclear. V was pared by 0 bases and J by 4 bases, with 9 bases between. Germline V gene data show CDR1 as MGHRA and CDR2 as YSYEKL. The CDR3 covers 15 residues. The CDR3 sequence is CASSQERLDNEKLFF. CDR3 DNA: TGCGCCAGCAGCCAAGAGAGGCTCGATAATGAAAAACTGTTTTTT.

The V and J genes are TRBV2 and TRBJ1-6, with 7 positions matching TRBD1. The V gene's germline CDR1 is SNHLY and CDR2 FYNNEI. The junction had 4 bases not matched to a gene; V was cut back by 7 bases and J by 7 bases. The length of the CDR3 is 13 residues. In DNA form, the CDR3 reads TGTGCCAGCAAGGCAGGGGGAAATTCACCCCTCCACTTT. Its translation is CASKAGGNSPLHF.

A few counts support this clone. The chain uses TRBV2 and TRBJ2-7; TRBD1 aligns across 8 bases. CDR3 length: 14 residues. The germline V gene has CDR1 SNHLY and CDR2 FYNNEI. V shed 4 bases, J shed 5 bases, and the junction held 7 bases outside the gene matches. The CDR3 DNA follows: TGTGCCAGCAGTGGGGAGACAGGGGCGGACGAGCAGTACTTC. It is translated as CASSGETGADEQYF.

This chain uses TRBV4-1 with TRBJ2-5; D is undetermined. V lost 6 bases and J 4 bases, leaving 21 bases between the germline ends. The CDR3 runs to 16 residues. Germline values: CDR1 MGHRA, CDR2 YSYEKL. CDR3 DNA sequence: TGCGCCAGCAGAGATATCGGTGTGGGGTCTGGAGAGACCCAGTACTTC. Encoded protein: CASRDIGVGSGETQYF.

V and J are TRBV7-9 and TRBJ1-2, with 7 bases that match TRBD1. Germline assignment: CDR1 SEHNR and CDR2 FQNEAQ (reference sequence). The ends lost 2 bases at V and 4 bases at J; junction bases unmatched: 4. The CDR3 runs 14 residues. The chain's CDR3 is CASSLRDSFYGYTF. In DNA form, the CDR3 reads TGTGCCAGCAGCTTAAGGGACAGTTTCTATGGCTACACCTTC.

This clone has only one observation. This chain uses TRBV6-5 with TRBJ2-7; D not resolved. V lost 0 bases and J lost 2, with 11 bases in between. Germline V gene lookup returns CDR1 MNHEY and CDR2 SVGAGI. CDR3 size: 15 residues. The CDR3 coding sequence is TGTGCCAGCAGTTACTCGGAATCCGGCACCTACGAGCAGTACTTC. Translating it yields CASSYSESGTYEQYF.

The gene calls are TRBV19 and TRBJ2-7; D gene ambiguous. This CDR3 contains 14 residues. Germline V gene data show CDR1 as LNHDA and CDR2 as SQIVND (reference sequence). With 7 bases removed from V and 2 bases from J, the gap between germline ends came to 15 bases. This CDR3 is CASKAPLPPYEQYF. The CDR3 DNA is TGTGCCAGTAAGGCCCCCCTCCCACCCTACGAGCAGTACTTC.

The gene calls are TRBV6-1 and TRBJ2-2, with 9 positions matching TRBD1. After removal of 6 bases from V and 5 bases from J, the junction contained 1 base not matched to a gene. This CDR3 has 13 residues. Germline CDR1 reads MNHNS; CDR2 reads SASEGT. CDR3 loop: CASRGQGTGELFF. The CDR3, as DNA: TGTGCCAGCAGGGGACAGGGAACCGGGGAGCTGTTTTTT.

This clone has a handful of counts. The chain joins TRBV6-1 to TRBJ2-7, with no clear D. In germline, CDR1 is MNHNS, CDR2 SASEGT. With 6 bases removed from V and 2 bases from J, the gap between germline ends came to 8 bases. This CDR3 is 12 amino acids long. The CDR3 sequence: CASRIGPYEQYF. The DNA for the CDR3 is TGTGCCAGCAGAATCGGCCCCTACGAGCAGTACTTC.

There are a few counts of this clone. The J gene is TRBJ2-3, the V gene TRBV10-3; no clear D gene. This CDR3 spans 14 amino acids. Trimming took 10 bases from V and 2 from J, leaving 16 bases between them. The germline gives CDR1 ENHRY, CDR2 SYGVKD. The CDR3 nucleotides are TGTGCCACCGCCCGACCCTCTTTCACAGATACGCAGTATTTT. Translation gives CATARPSFTDTQYF.

The CDR3, as DNA: TGTGCCAGCAGTGAATATGTCACAGGGCTTAGCAATCAGCCCCAGCATTTT. It encodes CASSEYVTGLSNQPQHF. This chain links TRBV6-1 with TRBJ1-5; tentative D call: TRBD1 (6 bases). V gave up 2 bases and J gave up 0 bases, with 14 bases separating them. This CDR3 comprises 17 residues. CDR1 and CDR2 from the germline V gene are MNHNS and SASEGT.

The chain combines TRBV4-1 with TRBJ1-1; D is uncertain. Trimming pared 0 bases from V and 7 bases from J, leaving 9 bases between. In germline, CDR1 is MGHRA, CDR2 YSYEKL. This CDR3 is 13 amino acids long. The DNA of the CDR3 is TGCGCCAGCAGCCAAGATCGCGGTCGTGAAGCTTTCTTT. Its translation is CASSQDRGREAFF.

J is TRBJ2-3 and V is TRBV5-1; 7 bases are shared with TRBD2. The germline V gene has CDR1 SGHRS and CDR2 YFSETQ. The length of the CDR3 is 16 residues. V trimming: 1 base; J trimming: 1 base; junction bases outside the gene matches: 6. The CDR3 sequence is CASSLWQRDGTDTQYF. CDR3 DNA: TGCGCCAGCAGCTTGTGGCAGCGGGACGGCACAGATACGCAGTATTTT.

By frequency in the sample, this clone is medium-sized. The chain employs TRBV18 and TRBJ1-2; D is undetermined. V was pared by 2 bases and J by 4 bases, with 8 bases between. This CDR3 contains 13 residues. Germline V gene data show CDR1 as KGHSH and CDR2 as LQKENI. CDR3 DNA: TGTGCCAGCTCACCATTGGGGAGCTATGGCTACACCTTC. Translating gives CASSPLGSYGYTF.